Below, one T cell receptor (beta chain) is given with its context. The donors gave bone marrow, and they were healthy. These data originate in a study of cytomegalovirus exposure and HLA in healthy donors. Vbeta (60) and Jbeta (13) primers were used in the PCR. TCRdb keeps only in-frame clones here, not all; method: immunoSEQ multiplex PCR. Here the sample spans 83,000 or so clones, around 81% being singletons. This CDR3 has 11 residues. Germline values: CDR1 MRHNA, CDR2 SNTAGT. Trimming removed 6 bases from V and 6 bases from J; junction bases left unmatched: 2. The sequence was obtained from a woman in her 30s in good health and CMV-seronegative. Sequencing was carried out using PBMCs. The V gene is TRBV6-4, the J gene TRBJ2-7; 7 positions agree with TRBD1. As DNA, the CDR3 is TGTGCCAGCAGACAGGGGAGCGAGCAGTACTTC. This gives the protein CASRQGSEQYF.